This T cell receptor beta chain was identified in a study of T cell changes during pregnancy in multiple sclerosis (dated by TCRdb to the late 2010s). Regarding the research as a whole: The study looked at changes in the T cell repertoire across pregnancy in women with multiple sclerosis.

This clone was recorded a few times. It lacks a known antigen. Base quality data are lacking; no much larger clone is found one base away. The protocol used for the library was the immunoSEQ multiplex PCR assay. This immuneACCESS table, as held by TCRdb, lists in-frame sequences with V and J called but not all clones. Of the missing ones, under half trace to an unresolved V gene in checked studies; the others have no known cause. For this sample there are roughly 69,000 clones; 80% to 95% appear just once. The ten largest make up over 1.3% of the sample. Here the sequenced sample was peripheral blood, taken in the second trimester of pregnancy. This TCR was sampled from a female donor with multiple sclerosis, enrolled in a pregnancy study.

The CDR3 region has the sequence CASSQDTVNTEAFF. DNA sequence: TGCGCCAGCAGCCAAGATACAGTGAACACTGAAGCTTTCTTT. This chain joins TRBV4-3 to TRBJ1-1; no confident D gene assignment can be made. The V end loses 0 bases and the J end loses 0 bases, and a stretch of 5 bases separates them. Per the germline V gene, LGHNA is the CDR1 and YSLEER is the CDR2. The CDR3 spans 14 residues, from the cysteine through the phenylalanine. Only the CDR3 DNA is retained, 42 bases long and in frame from the first base.